This T cell receptor beta chain was profiled in a study of blood T cell repertoires in COVID-19. Study background: Samples came from the United States, Italy and Spain, spanning acute and convalescent COVID-19. PBMCs, B-cell-depleted T cells, or T cells were the source of the cDNA or gDNA that made up the material.

The V gene's germline CDR1 is KGHSH and CDR2 LQKENI. After removal of 6 bases from V and 0 bases from J, the junction contained 7 bases not matched to a gene. CDR3 length: 15 amino acids. This clone was detected once. Per the original methods: Amplification of reference gene primers was used by the study to estimate nucleated cell counts. The repertoire was sequenced with immunoSEQ multiplex PCR; TCRdb's copy has only in-frame clones and lacks some. V, J and clone size derive from that table, while D and trimming were established from the DNA sequence. This table has about 160,000 clones, 78% appearing once.

The sample comprised peripheral blood. The TCR was taken from a woman older than 75 with acute or convalescent COVID-19. V is TRBV18 and J is TRBJ2-7; 8 bases are shared with TRBD1. The CDR3 sequence: CASSDGQGISYEQYF. CDR3 coding DNA: TGTGCCAGCTCCGATGGACAGGGAATCTCCTACGAGCAGTACTTC.